This is a list of T cell receptor beta chains from one sample in a study of cytomegalovirus exposure and HLA in healthy donors. The data were produced by immunoSEQ multiplex PCR, yet TCRdb's version contains in-frame clones alone and is incomplete. The sample consists of 120,000 or so clones, about 90% of them appearing once. The material sequenced was PBMCs. These receptors were taken from a man aged 40-49 years in good health and CMV-seronegative. The CDR3 runs from the conserved cysteine through the conserved F or W. Fields, in order: J gene, clone size, D gene, V gene, CDR3 protein, CDR3 DNA. A D gene is named only where the DNA matches it firmly. Clone size, where shown, is once, few, many, or a class for clones that have expanded.

j_gene: TRBJ1-2
abundance: NA
d_gene: NA
v_gene: TRBV5-1
CDR3aa: CASSFSGFPDGYTF
CDR3nt: TGCGCCAGCAGCTTCTCAGGTTTTCCCGATGGCTACACCTTC

j_gene: TRBJ1-5
abundance: NA
d_gene: TRBD1
v_gene: TRBV6-5
CDR3aa: CASSYPKTGDQPQHF
CDR3nt: TGTGCCAGCAGTTACCCCAAGACAGGGGATCAGCCCCAGCATTTT

j_gene: TRBJ1-5
abundance: once
d_gene: TRBD1
v_gene: TRBV7-3
CDR3aa: CASSAQGADQPQHF
CDR3nt: TGTGCCAGCAGCGCTCAGGGGGCAGATCAGCCCCAGCATTTT

j_gene: TRBJ2-7
abundance: NA
d_gene: TRBD1
v_gene: TRBV27
CDR3aa: CASRKQGAQSYEQYF
CDR3nt: TGTGCCAGCCGCAAACAGGGGGCGCAGAGCTACGAGCAGTACTTC

j_gene: TRBJ1-1
abundance: once
d_gene: TRBD1
v_gene: TRBV5-6
CDR3aa: CASSFYRGGDTEAFF
CDR3nt: TGTGCCAGCAGCTTTTACAGGGGGGGCGACACTGAAGCTTTCTTT

j_gene: TRBJ2-5
abundance: NA
d_gene: NA
v_gene: TRBV7-9
CDR3aa: CASSTTGRQETQYF
CDR3nt: TGTGCCAGCAGTACTACAGGGCGGCAAGAGACCCAGTACTTC

j_gene: TRBJ1-6
abundance: NA
d_gene: TRBD1
v_gene: TRBV5-4
CDR3aa: CASSTGVGSPLHF
CDR3nt: TGTGCCAGCAGCACAGGGGTCGGATCACCCCTCCACTTT

j_gene: TRBJ2-5
abundance: NA
d_gene: TRBD2
v_gene: TRBV5-1
CDR3aa: CASSYYWGSGEIQETQYF
CDR3nt: TGCGCCAGCAGCTACTACTGGGGTAGCGGGGAGATCCAAGAGACCCAGTACTTC

j_gene: TRBJ2-5
abundance: NA
d_gene: TRBD1
v_gene: TRBV9
CDR3aa: CASSISGGGETQYF
CDR3nt: TGTGCCAGCAGCATATCAGGGGGTGGAGAGACCCAGTACTTC

j_gene: TRBJ1-4
abundance: NA
d_gene: TRBD1
v_gene: TRBV4-2
CDR3aa: CASSLNSGQFNEKLFF
CDR3nt: TGTGCCAGCAGCTTAAACTCGGGACAGTTTAATGAAAAACTGTTTTTT

j_gene: TRBJ1-5
abundance: NA
d_gene: NA
v_gene: TRBV5-6
CDR3aa: CASSLTRWNSNQPQHF
CDR3nt: TGTGCCAGCAGCTTAACCAGGTGGAATAGCAATCAGCCCCAGCATTTT

j_gene: TRBJ2-5
abundance: NA
d_gene: NA
v_gene: TRBV19
CDR3aa: CASSQRVGSSEETQYF
CDR3nt: TGTGCCAGTAGTCAGAGGGTGGGGAGTTCAGAAGAGACCCAGTACTTC

j_gene: TRBJ2-2
abundance: NA
d_gene: NA
v_gene: TRBV4-2
CDR3aa: CASSQDGDGDTGELFF
CDR3nt: TGTGCCAGCAGCCAAGATGGTGACGGGGACACCGGGGAGCTGTTTTTT

j_gene: TRBJ2-7
abundance: NA
d_gene: NA
v_gene: TRBV5-1
CDR3aa: CASSSRGGSYEQYF
CDR3nt: TGCGCCAGCAGCTCTAGGGGGGGCTCCTACGAGCAGTACTTC

j_gene: TRBJ2-5
abundance: few
d_gene: TRBD1
v_gene: TRBV29-1
CDR3aa: CSVKDRFQETQYF
CDR3nt: TGCAGCGTTAAGGACAGGTTCCAAGAGACCCAGTACTTC

j_gene: TRBJ2-2
abundance: NA
d_gene: NA
v_gene: TRBV21-1
CDR3aa: CASTEKPRAGGELFF
CDR3nt: TGTGCCAGCACCGAAAAACCGAGGGCGGGAGGGGAGCTGTTTTTT

j_gene: TRBJ1-1
abundance: NA
d_gene: TRBD1
v_gene: TRBV6-5
CDR3aa: CASRATGFMNTEAFF
CDR3nt: TGTGCCAGCAGGGCGACAGGGTTCATGAACACTGAAGCTTTCTTT

j_gene: TRBJ2-5
abundance: NA
d_gene: NA
v_gene: TRBV7-6
CDR3aa: CASSERGPSQETQYF
CDR3nt: TGTGCCAGCAGCGAAAGGGGCCCCAGCCAAGAGACCCAGTACTTC

j_gene: TRBJ2-7
abundance: NA
d_gene: TRBD2
v_gene: TRBV28
CDR3aa: CASSRGGPSYEQYF
CDR3nt: TGTGCCAGCAGCCGGGGGGGCCCTTCCTACGAGCAGTACTTC

j_gene: TRBJ1-1
abundance: NA
d_gene: TRBD1
v_gene: TRBV6-5
CDR3aa: CASSSLNRGGTEAFF
CDR3nt: TGTGCCAGCAGTTCCCTAAACAGGGGGGGCACTGAAGCTTTCTTT